Here is one T cell receptor beta chain with its context. What it binds is not known. In germline, CDR1 is PRHDT, CDR2 FYEKMQ (reference sequence). This CDR3 comprises 15 residues. The V end lost 4 bases, the J end lost 0 bases, and 7 bases lay between the germline ends. This specimen belongs to a study of cytomegalovirus exposure and HLA in healthy donors. The study's findings and limits: A few chains tied to CMV proved CMV antigen-specific in vitro. The productive fraction for most TCR beta V segments was about 90% or about 30% in an earlier analysis.

PCR used 60 Vbeta primers and 13 Jbeta primers. The repertoire was sequenced with immunoSEQ multiplex PCR; TCRdb's copy has only in-frame clones and lacks some. The profile shows 200,000 to 300,000 clones, about four fifths of them singletons. The sample was PBMCs. The chain is built from TRBV13 and TRBJ1-6; unclear D gene. The TCR was taken from a woman aged 40 to 50 in good health and CMV-seropositive. CDR3 in DNA: TGTGCCAGCAGCTACCGGGACTCCTATAATTCACCCCTCCACTTT. Translating it yields CASSYRDSYNSPLHF.